This paragraph reports one TCR beta chain. Its target antigen remains unknown. Base qualities are missing; no much larger clone stands one base away. The data belong to a study of Graves' ophthalmopathy and Graves' hyperthyroidism (dated by TCRdb to the late 2010s). Context from the whole study: Peripheral blood samples were taken at the time of initial diagnosis, before any treatment was given. The study used signatures of the TCR beta repertoire to tell Graves' ophthalmopathy apart from Graves' hyperthyroidism and to predict which patients would progress to ophthalmopathy. In total, over 130 blood samples were TCR-sequenced: 40 to 45 ophthalmopathy, approximately 75 hyperthyroidism and approximately 17 hyperthyroidism-to-ophthalmopathy patients. A discovery set of about a hundred patients (roughly 41 ophthalmopathy, fewer than 60 stable hyperthyroidism) was enrolled to explore V-J signatures distinguishing ophthalmopathy from hyperthyroidism. An independent validation cohort was composed of approximately 18 hyperthyroidism patients and 17 patients who later progressed from hyperthyroidism to ophthalmopathy. T-cell repertoires of thyroid tissue and blood were compared in five or six hyperthyroidism patients. Following sampling, methimazole starting at 30 mg daily was administered to hyperthyroidism patients, and high-dose intravenous methylprednisolone was administered to ophthalmopathy patients. The 100 discovery patients were divided at random into training and test sets in a 7:3 ratio. General conclusions and limits of the study: No statistical method was used to set the sample size in advance, and the investigators knew which group each participant was assigned to. In validation, the model predicted ophthalmopathy progression with 55% to 71% sensitivity and around 72% specificity; some twelve predicted patients were CT-confirmed with GO in a median of approximately 6.5 months. Most expanded thyroid clonotypes with frequency above 0.001 were also detected in blood, suggesting blood repertoires may reflect the thyroid immune response. In cross-validation, the 13-signature model distinguished ophthalmopathy from stable hyperthyroidism with about 88% sensitivity and about 81% specificity, and in the test set the corresponding values were roughly 80% and 75%.

Trimming at the junction amounts to 8 bases on V and 9 bases on J, and the germline ends lie 13 bases apart. Taken from cysteine to phenylalanine, the CDR3 has 11 residues. The sequence is cut down to CDR3 DNA, 33 bases in frame from base 1. TCR beta CDR3 regions were amplified from RNA transcripts for repertoire sequencing. HTBI primers and the Qiagen OneStep RT-PCR kit were used in a first-round RT-PCR, which was followed by a second-round multiplex PCR, size selection and purification. Sequencing of the libraries was carried out on an Illumina HiSeq2000 in paired-end mode with 100 bp reads. For the original study's pipeline: Reads were processed with SOAPnuke, discarding reads with adapters, uncalled bases, mean Phred below 15, or no exact constant-primer or identifier match. COPE v1.2.5 was used to merge the high-quality paired reads. Unique nucleotide sequences were defined as clonotypes and aligned to IMGT TRB V, D and J references using MiTCR v1.1. The analysis was limited to V-J combinations with a frequency above 0.0001, which together covered over 98% of repertoires. A TCR clonal expansion and chaos score per V-J combination was defined as the ratio of F50 clonal expansion to chaos observed in the TCRdist matrix. Welch's t-statistics and random forest were used to reduce features to about 14 V-J combinations, which were fed into a naive Bayes classifier. The similarity between thyroid and blood repertoires was quantified using the Morisita-Horn index. The public reads were reprocessed in TCRdb via fastp at Q25 and MiXCR, keeping in-frame beta chains. Each record represents a unique CDR3 protein, reported with the most common genes and DNA among its rows. TCRdb, not the authors, supplied the V and J calls. The sample table contains some 160,000 distinct CDR3 sequences; only one count was recorded for roughly two fifths of them. Around 8.9% of the sample belongs to the ten largest clones.

Ophthalmopathy patients had moderately to severely active disease, Clinical Activity Score of at least 3, NOSPECS grade of at least 4, and disease duration under 3 months. Patients with other autoimmune diseases, uncontrolled infections, pregnancy or lactation were excluded. Diagnosis was based on clinical symptoms, serum thyroxine, TRAb, thyroid ultrasound and orbital computed tomography. PBMCs were isolated from 10 ml of fresh peripheral blood by Ficoll-Paque density gradient centrifugation. Trizol reagent was used to extract the total RNA, and its quality was then checked on an Agilent 2100 Bioanalyzer.

This sequence was found in a man aged 25 to 40 with Graves' ophthalmopathy. Donor details come from another sample of the same person, matched by shared clones. Sequenced sample: peripheral blood. The rearranged chain carries TRBV12-3 or TRBV12-4 and TRBJ2-5, and the D gene may be TRBD2, 6 bases matching. This receptor has the CDR3 CASGTPRAQYF. The nucleotides read TGTGCCAGCGGGACTCCCCGAGCCCAGTACTTC.